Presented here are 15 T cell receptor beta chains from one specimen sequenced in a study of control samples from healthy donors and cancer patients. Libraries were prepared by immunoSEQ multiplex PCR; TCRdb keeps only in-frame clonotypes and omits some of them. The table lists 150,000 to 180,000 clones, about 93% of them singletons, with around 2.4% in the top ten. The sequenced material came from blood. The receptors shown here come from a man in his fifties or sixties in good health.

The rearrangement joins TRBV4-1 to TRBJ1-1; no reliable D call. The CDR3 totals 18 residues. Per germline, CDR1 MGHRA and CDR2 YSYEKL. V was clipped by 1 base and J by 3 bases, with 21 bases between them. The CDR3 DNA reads TGCGCCAGCAGCCAAGCCGTAGCGAGGGCCTACCGGGACACTGAAGCTTTCTTT. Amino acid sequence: CASSQAVARAYRDTEAFF.

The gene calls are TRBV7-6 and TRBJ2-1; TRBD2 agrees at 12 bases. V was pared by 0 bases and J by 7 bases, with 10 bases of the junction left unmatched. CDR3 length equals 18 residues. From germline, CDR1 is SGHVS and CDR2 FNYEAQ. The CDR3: CASSLAGRGLAGSNEQFF. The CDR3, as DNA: TGTGCCAGCAGCTTAGCGGGTAGAGGACTAGCGGGATCAAATGAGCAGTTCTTC.

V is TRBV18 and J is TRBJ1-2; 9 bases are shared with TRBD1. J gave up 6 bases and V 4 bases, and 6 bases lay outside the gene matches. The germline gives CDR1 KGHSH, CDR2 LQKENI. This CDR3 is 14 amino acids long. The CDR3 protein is CASSRPGQGHGYTF. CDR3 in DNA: TGTGCCAGCTCACGACCGGGACAGGGTCATGGCTACACCTTC.

In DNA form, the CDR3 reads TGCAGCGGCGGGGCACCATCCGGGGAGCTGTTTTTT. Translated: CSGGAPSGELFF. The gene calls are TRBV29-1 and TRBJ2-2; possible D gene TRBD2, 6 bases. The CDR3 spans 12 residues. V was cut by 7 bases and J by 6 bases, with 12 bases left in between. Looked up from germline, CDR1 is SQVTM and CDR2 is ANQGSEA.

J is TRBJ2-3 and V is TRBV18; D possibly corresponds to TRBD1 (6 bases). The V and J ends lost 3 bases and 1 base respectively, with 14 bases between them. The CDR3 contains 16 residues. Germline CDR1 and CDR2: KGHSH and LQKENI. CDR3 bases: TGTGCCAGCTCACCTCTCCAGGGGCGCGGCACAGATACGCAGTATTTT. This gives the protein CASSPLQGRGTDTQYF.

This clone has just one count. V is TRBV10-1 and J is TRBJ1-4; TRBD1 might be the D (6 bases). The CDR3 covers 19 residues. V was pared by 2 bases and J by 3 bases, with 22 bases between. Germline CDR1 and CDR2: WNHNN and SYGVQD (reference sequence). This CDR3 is CASSEPERAGVTANEKLFF. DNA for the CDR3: TGCGCCAGCAGTGAGCCAGAGCGGGCAGGGGTGACGGCTAATGAAAAACTGTTTTTT.

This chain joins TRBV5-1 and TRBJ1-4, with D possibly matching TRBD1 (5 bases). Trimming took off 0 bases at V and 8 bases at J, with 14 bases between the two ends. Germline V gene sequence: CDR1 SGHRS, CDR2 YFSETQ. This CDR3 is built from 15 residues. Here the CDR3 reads CASSLVGALGEKLFF. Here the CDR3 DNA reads TGCGCCAGCAGCTTGGTCGGGGCCCTGGGGGAAAAACTGTTTTTT.

The CDR3 DNA reads TGTGCCAGCAGCTTAGGTCGGATTACCGGGGAGCTGTTTTTT. This sequence encodes CASSLGRITGELFF. The rearrangement links TRBV3-1 (or the pseudogene TRBV3-2) to TRBJ2-2; D is unclear. CDR1 LGHDT and CDR2 YNNKEL come from the germline V gene (reference sequence). The CDR3 runs to 14 residues. Trimming shortened V by 5 bases and J by 5 bases, and 12 bases separated the two germline ends.

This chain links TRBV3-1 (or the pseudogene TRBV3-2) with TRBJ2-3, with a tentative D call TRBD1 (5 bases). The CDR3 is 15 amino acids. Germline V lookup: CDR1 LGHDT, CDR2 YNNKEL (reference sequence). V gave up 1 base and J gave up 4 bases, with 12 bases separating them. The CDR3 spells CASSQVQGTADTQYF. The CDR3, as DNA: TGTGCCAGCAGCCAAGTTCAGGGTACTGCAGATACGCAGTATTTT.

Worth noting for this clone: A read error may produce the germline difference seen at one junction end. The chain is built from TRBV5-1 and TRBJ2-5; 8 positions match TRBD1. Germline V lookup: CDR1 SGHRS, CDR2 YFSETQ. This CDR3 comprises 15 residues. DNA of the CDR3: TGCGCCAGCAGCTATTTCGGACAGGGAGAAGAGAGCCAGTACTTC. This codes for CASSYFGQGEESQYF. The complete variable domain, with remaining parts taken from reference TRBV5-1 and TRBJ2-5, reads KAGVTQTPRYLIKTRGQQVTLSCSPISGHRSVSWYQQTPGQGLQFLFEYFSETQRNKGNFPGRFSGRQFSNSRSEMNVSTLELGDSALYLCASSYFGQGEESQYFGPGTRLLVL.

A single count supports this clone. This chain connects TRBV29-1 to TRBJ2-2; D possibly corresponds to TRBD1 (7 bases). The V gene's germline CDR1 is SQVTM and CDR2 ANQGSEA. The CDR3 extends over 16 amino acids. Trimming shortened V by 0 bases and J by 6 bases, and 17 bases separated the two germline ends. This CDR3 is CSVEDMKVRGAGELFF. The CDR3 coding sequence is TGCAGCGTTGAAGATATGAAGGTCAGGGGGGCCGGGGAGCTGTTTTTT.

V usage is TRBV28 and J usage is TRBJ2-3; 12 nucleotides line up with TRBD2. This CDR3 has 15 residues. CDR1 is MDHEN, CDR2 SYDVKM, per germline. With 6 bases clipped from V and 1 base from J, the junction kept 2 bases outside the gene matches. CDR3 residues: CASSRTSGGTDTQYF. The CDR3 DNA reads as TGTGCCAGCAGCCGGACTAGCGGGGGCACAGATACGCAGTATTTT. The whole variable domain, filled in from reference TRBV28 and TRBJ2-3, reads DVKVTQSSRYLVKRTGEKVFLECVQDMDHENMFWYRQDPGLGLRLIYFSYDVKMKEKGDIPEGYSVSREKKERFSLILESASTNQTSMYLCASSRTSGGTDTQYFGPGTRLTVL.

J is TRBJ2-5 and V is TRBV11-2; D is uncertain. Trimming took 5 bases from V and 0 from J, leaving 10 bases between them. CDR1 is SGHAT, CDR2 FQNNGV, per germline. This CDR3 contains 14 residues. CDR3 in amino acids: CASSPSHNQETQYF. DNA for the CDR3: TGTGCCAGCAGCCCTTCACATAACCAAGAGACCCAGTACTTC. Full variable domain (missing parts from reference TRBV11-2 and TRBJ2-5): EAGVAQSPRYKIIEKRQSVAFWCNPISGHATLYWYQQILGQGPKLLIQFQNNGVVDDSQLPKDRFSAERLKGVDSTLKIQPAKLEDSAVYLCASSPSHNQETQYFGPGTRLLVL.

The CDR3 bases are TGCGCCAGCAGCAAAAACATGAACACTGAAGCTTTCTTT. Protein: CASSKNMNTEAFF. The V gene is TRBV10-2, the J gene TRBJ1-1; D is undetermined. Deletions cut 6 bases from V and 0 bases from J, with 8 bases between. The CDR3 sequence is 13 residues long. The germline CDR1 and CDR2 sequences are WSHSY and SAAADI.

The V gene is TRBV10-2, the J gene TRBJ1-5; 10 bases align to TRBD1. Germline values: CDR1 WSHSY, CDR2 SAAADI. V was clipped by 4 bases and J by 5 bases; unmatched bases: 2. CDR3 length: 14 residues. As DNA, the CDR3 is TGCGCCAGCAGTGCGGGACAGGGGTATCAGCCCCAGCATTTT. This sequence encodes CASSAGQGYQPQHF.